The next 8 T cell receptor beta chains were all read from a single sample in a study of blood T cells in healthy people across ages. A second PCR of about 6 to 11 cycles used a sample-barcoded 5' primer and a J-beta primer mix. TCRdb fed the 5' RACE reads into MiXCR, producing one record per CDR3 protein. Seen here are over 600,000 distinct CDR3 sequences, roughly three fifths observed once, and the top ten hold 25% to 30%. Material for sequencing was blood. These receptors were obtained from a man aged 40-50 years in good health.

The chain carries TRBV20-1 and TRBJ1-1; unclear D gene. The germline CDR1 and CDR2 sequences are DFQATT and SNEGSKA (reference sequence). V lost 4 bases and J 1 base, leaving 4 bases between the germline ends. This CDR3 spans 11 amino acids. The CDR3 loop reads CSAKANTEAFF. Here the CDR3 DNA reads TGCAGTGCTAAGGCGAACACTGAAGCTTTCTTT.

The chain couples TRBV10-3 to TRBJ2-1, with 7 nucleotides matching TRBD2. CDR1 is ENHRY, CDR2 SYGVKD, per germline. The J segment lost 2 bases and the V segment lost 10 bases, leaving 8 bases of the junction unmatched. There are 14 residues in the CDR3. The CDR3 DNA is TGTGCCACCGAGCGGGATGGGACCTACAATGAGCAGTTCTTC. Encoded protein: CATERDGTYNEQFF.

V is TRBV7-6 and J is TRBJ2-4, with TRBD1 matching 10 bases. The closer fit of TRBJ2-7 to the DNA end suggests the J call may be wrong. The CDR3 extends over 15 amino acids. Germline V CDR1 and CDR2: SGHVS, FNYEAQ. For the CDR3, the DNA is TGTGCCAGCAGCCCCGGGACAGGGGTTGTCATCGAGCAGTACTTC. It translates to CASSPGTGVVIEQYF.

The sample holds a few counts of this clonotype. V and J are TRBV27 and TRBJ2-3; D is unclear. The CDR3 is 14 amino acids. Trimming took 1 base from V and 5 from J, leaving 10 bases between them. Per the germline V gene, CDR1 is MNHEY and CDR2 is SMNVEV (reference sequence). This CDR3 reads CASSLLVPRDTQYF. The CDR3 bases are TGTGCCAGCAGTTTATTAGTCCCCCGAGATACGCAGTATTTT.

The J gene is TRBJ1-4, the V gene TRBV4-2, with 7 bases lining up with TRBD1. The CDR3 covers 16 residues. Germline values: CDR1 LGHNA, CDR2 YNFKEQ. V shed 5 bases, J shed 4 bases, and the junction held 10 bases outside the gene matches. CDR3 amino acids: CASSSSRRGHNEKLFF. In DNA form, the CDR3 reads TGTGCCAGCAGCTCCTCCCGAAGGGGGCATAATGAAAAACTGTTTTTT.

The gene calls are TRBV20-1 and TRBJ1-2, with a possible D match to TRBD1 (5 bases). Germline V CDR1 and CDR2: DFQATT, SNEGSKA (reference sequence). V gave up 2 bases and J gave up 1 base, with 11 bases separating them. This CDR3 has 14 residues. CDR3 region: CSARPPGDNYGYTF. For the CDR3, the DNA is TGCAGTGCTAGACCCCCGGGGGATAACTATGGCTACACCTTC.

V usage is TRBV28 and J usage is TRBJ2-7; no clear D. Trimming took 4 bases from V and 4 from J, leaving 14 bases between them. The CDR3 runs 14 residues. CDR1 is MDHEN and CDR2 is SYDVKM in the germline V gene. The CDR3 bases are TGTGCCAGCAGTTCTGCGGCCCACACTTACGAGCAGTACTTC. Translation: CASSSAAHTYEQYF. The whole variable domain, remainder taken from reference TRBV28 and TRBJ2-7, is DVKVTQSSRYLVKRTGEKVFLECVQDMDHENMFWYRQDPGLGLRLIYFSYDVKMKEKGDIPEGYSVSREKKERFSLILESASTNQTSMYLCASSSAAHTYEQYFGPGTRLTVT.

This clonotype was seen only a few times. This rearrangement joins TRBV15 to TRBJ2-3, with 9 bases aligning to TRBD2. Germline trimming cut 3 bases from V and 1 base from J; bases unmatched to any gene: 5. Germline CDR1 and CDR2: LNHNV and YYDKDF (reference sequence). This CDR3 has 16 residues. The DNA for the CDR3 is TGTGCCACCAGCAGGGCCCCTAGCGGGGGCACAGATACGCAGTATTTT. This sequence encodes CATSRAPSGGTDTQYF.